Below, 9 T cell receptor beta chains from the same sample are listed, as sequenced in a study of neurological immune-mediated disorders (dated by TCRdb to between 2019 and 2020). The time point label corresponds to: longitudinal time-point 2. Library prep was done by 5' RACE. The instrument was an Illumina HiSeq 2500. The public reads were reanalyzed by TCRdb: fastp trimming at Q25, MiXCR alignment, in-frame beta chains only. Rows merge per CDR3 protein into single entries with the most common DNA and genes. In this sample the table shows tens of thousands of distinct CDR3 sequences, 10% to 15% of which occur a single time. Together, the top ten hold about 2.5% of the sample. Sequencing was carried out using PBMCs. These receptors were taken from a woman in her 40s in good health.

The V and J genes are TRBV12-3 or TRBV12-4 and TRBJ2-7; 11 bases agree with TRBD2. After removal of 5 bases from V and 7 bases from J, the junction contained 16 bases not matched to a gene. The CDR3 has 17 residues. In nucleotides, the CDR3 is TGTGCCAGCAGTCTATCCATAGGACTAGCGGGCCGTACAGAGCAGTACTTC. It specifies CASSLSIGLAGRTEQYF.

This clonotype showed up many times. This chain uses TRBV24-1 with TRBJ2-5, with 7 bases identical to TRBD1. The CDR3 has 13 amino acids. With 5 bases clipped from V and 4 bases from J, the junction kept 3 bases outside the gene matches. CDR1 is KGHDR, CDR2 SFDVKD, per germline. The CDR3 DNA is TGTGCCACCAGTGTTCCAGGGGGAGAGACCCAGTACTTC. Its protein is CATSVPGGETQYF.

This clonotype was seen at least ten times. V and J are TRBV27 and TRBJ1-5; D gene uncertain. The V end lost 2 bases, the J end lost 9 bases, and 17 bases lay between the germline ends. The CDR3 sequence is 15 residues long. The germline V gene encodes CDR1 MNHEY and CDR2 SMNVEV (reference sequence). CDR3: CASSLMAGFLWPQHF. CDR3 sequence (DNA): TGTGCCAGCAGTTTAATGGCGGGGTTTCTTTGGCCCCAGCATTTT.

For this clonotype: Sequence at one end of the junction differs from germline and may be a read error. The CDR3 spells CATTNRGNTGELFF. DNA of the CDR3: TGTGCCACCACGAACAGGGGTAACACAGGGGAGCTGTTTTTT. The J gene is TRBJ2-2, the V gene TRBV12-3 or TRBV12-4; 7 bases map to TRBD1. CDR3 length: 14 amino acids.

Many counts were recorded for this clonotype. In nucleotides, the CDR3 is TGCGCCAGCAGCCTGGACGGACGGTCTTCCTACGAGCAGTACTTC. Protein: CASSLDGRSSYEQYF. The chain links TRBV4-3 to TRBJ2-7, with D uncertain. Germline loops: CDR1 LGHNA, CDR2 YSLEER. The CDR3 is 15 amino acids. V lost 4 bases to trimming and J lost 1 base, with 14 bases between them.

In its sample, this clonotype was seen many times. The CDR3 sequence: CASSSGTSGRYEQYF. For the CDR3, the DNA is TGTGCCAGCAGTTCGGGGACTAGCGGGCGGTACGAGCAGTACTTC. The chain has TRBV6-2 or TRBV6-3 and TRBJ2-7, with 12 bases lining up with TRBD2. CDR1 is MNHEY, CDR2 SVGEGT, per germline. The CDR3 sequence is 15 residues long. V lost 4 bases and J lost 4; bases outside the gene matches: 5.

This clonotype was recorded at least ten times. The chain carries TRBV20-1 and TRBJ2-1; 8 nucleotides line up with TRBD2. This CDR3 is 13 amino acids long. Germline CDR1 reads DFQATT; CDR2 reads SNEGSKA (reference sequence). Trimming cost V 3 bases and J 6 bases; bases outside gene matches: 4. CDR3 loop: CSASGGAVNEQFF. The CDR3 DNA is TGCAGTGCTAGCGGGGGGGCCGTCAATGAGCAGTTCTTC.

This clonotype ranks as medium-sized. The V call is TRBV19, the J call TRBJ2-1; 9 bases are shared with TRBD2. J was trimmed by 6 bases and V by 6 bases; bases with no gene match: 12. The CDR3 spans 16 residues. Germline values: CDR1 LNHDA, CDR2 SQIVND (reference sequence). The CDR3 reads CASSPNPGLAGNEQFF. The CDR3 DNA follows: TGTGCCAGTAGCCCAAATCCGGGACTAGCAGGCAATGAGCAGTTCTTC. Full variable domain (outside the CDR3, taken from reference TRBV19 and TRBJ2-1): DGGITQSPKYLFRKEGQNVTLSCEQNLNHDAMYWYRQDPGQGLRLIYYSQIVNDFQKGDIAEGYSVSREKKESFPLTVTSAQKNPTAFYLCASSPNPGLAGNEQFFGPGTRLTVL.

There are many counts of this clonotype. The CDR3 protein is CSARVARGNTEAFF. The DNA for the CDR3 is TGCAGTGCTAGAGTCGCCAGGGGGAACACTGAAGCTTTCTTT. V gene TRBV20-1 combines with J gene TRBJ1-1; weak D call: TRBD1 (6 bases). V lost 1 base, J lost 1 base, and 10 bases lay in between. CDR1 DFQATT and CDR2 SNEGSKA come from the germline V gene (reference sequence). The CDR3 runs to 14 residues.